This T cell receptor beta chain was recovered during a study of T cells after yellow fever vaccination. Across the study: SMART-Seq v4 Ultra Low Input prepared the low-cell-number fractions. Study-level points and caveats: Subsequent booster samples again held most clones from primary vaccination (96% CD4, roughly 91% CD8).

CDR1 GTSNPN and CDR2 SVGIG come from the germline V gene (reference sequence). The CDR3 sequence is 14 residues long. V was pared by 0 bases and J by 4 bases, with 4 bases of the junction left unmatched. Researchers made TCR cDNA using 5'RACE template switching, and this step added a universal primer site and UMIs. TCRdb used MiXCR to reprocess the 5' RACE reads, holding one entry per CDR3 protein. The sample comprises some 350,000 distinct CDR3 sequences, over 8% of which are singletons, and approximately 18% rests with the top ten. This clonotype was found many times. What it recognizes is unknown. This TCR was recovered from a man younger than 35 who received the YFV17D yellow fever vaccine. Specimen: PBMCs, collected on the day of the first yellow fever vaccination. The chain is built from TRBV30 and TRBJ2-5; TRBD1 aligns across 8 bases. CDR3 region: CAWSVRTGTETQYF. CDR3 nucleotides: TGTGCCTGGAGTGTGAGGACAGGGACAGAGACCCAGTACTTC.